This T cell receptor beta chain was found in a study of CD4+ T cells in melanoma. Only in-frame clones appear in the TCRdb table, and some are missing; sequencing was by immunoSEQ multiplex PCR. The repertoire holds tens of thousands of clones, with 60% to 75% as singletons. The CDR3 extends over 19 amino acids. With 6 bases clipped from V and 1 base from J, the junction kept 18 bases outside the gene matches. Germline V CDR1 and CDR2: ENHRY, SYGVKD. The sequenced sample consisted of tumor tissue. The V call is TRBV10-3, the J call TRBJ1-2; 9 bases align to TRBD1. This TCR derives from a human donor with melanoma. CDR3 protein: CAISDPVHGTGSDNYGYTF. The CDR3 region has the DNA TGTGCCATCAGCGACCCCGTACATGGGACAGGGTCAGATAACTATGGCTACACCTTC.